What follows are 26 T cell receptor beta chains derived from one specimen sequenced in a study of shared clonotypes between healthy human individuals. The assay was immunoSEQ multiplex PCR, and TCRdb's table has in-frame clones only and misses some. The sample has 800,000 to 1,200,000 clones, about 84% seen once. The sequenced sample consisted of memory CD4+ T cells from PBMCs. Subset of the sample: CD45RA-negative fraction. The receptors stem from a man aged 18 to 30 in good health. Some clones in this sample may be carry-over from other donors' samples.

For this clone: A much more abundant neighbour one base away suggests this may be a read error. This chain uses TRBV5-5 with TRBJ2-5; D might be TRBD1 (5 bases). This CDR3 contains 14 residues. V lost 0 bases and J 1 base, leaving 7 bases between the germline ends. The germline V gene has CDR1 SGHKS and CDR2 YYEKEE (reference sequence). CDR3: CASSLGQGQETQYF. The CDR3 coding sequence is TGTGCCAGCAGCTTGGGCCAGGGCCAAGAGACCCAGTACTTC.

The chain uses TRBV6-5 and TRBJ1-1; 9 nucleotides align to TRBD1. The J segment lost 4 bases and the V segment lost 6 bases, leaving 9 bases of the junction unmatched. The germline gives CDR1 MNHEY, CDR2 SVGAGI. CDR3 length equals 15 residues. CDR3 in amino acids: CASSRTGTGTTEAFF. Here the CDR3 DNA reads TGTGCCAGCAGCCGTACCGGGACAGGGACCACTGAAGCTTTCTTT.

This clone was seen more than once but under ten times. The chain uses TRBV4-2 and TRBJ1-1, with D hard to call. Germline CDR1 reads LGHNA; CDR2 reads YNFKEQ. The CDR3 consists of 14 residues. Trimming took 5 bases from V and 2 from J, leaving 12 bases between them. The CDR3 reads CASSFEQLNTEAFF. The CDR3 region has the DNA TGTGCCAGCAGCTTCGAACAACTCAACACTGAAGCTTTCTTT.

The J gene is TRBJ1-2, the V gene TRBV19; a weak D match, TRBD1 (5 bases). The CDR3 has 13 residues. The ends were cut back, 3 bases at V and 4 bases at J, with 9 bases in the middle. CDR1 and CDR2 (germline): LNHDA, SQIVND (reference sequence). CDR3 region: CASSMQGFYGYTF. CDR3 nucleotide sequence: TGTGCCAGTAGTATGCAGGGCTTCTATGGCTACACCTTC.

CDR3 sequence: CASSVGGRGETQYF. The CDR3, as DNA: TGTGCCAGCAGCGTAGGCGGGAGGGGGGAGACCCAGTACTTC. The chain uses TRBV9 and TRBJ2-5; 9 bases align to TRBD2. Germline V lookup: CDR1 SGDLS, CDR2 YYNGEE. This CDR3 spans 14 amino acids. Unmatched junction bases numbered 2, after V lost 0 bases and J lost 5 bases.

Here the CDR3 reads CASSLDRSQKGQGPTETQYF. Written as DNA, the CDR3 is TGTGCCAGCAGCTTAGATCGATCTCAGAAGGGACAGGGCCCTACCGAGACCCAGTACTTC. The chain combines TRBV11-2 with TRBJ2-5; 9 bases match TRBD1. The CDR3 has 20 residues. With 0 bases clipped from V and 5 bases from J, the junction kept 19 bases outside the gene matches. Germline lookup yields CDR1 SGHAT and CDR2 FQNNGV.

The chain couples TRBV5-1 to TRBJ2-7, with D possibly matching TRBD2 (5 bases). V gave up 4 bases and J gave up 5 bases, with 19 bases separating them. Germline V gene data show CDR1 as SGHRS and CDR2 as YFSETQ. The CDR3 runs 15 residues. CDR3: CASSPRTAVGDEQYF. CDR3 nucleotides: TGCGCCAGCAGCCCCAGGACTGCAGTTGGCGACGAGCAGTACTTC.

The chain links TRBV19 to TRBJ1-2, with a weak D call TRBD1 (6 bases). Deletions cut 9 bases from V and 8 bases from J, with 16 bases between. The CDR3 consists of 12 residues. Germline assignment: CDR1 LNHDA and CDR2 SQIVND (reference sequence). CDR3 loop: CASNEQGDGYTF. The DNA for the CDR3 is TGTGCCAGCAACGAACAGGGAGACGGCTACACCTTC.

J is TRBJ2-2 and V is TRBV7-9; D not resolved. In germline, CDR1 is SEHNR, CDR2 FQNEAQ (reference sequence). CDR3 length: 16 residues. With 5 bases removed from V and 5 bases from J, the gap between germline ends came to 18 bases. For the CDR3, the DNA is TGTGCCAGCAGCCCAGCCCCCTTATTCGCAACCGGGGAGCTGTTTTTT. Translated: CASSPAPLFATGELFF.

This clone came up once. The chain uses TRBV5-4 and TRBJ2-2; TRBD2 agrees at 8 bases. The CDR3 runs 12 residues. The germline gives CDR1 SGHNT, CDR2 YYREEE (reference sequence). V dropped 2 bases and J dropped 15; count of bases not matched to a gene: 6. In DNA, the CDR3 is TGTGCCAGCAGCTTTGATAGCGGGAAGATGTTTTTT. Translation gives CASSFDSGKMFF.

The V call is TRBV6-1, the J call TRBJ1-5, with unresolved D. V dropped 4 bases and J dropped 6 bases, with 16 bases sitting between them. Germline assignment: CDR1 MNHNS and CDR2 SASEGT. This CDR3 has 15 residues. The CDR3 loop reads CASSVRTGAAQPQHF. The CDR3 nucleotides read TGTGCCAGCAGTGTACGGACCGGTGCGGCTCAGCCCCAGCATTTT.

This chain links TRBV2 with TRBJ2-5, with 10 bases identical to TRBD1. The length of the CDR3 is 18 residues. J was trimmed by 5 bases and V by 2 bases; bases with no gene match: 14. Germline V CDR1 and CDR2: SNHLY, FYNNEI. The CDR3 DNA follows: TGTGCCAGCAGTGAAAGAAGGGATCGGACAGGGGGGTTGGAGACCCAGTACTTC. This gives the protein CASSERRDRTGGLETQYF.

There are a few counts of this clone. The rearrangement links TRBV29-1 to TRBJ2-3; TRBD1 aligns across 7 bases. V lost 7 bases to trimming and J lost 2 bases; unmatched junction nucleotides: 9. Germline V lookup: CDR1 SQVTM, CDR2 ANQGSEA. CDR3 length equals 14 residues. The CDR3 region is CSGARGQDTDTQYF. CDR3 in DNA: TGCAGCGGAGCGAGGGGGCAGGACACAGATACGCAGTATTTT.

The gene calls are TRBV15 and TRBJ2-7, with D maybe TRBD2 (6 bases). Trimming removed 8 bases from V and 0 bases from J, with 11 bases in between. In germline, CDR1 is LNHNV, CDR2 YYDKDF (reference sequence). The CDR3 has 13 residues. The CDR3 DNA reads TGTGCCACCGTGGCGGGAAACTCCTACGAGCAGTACTTC. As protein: CATVAGNSYEQYF.

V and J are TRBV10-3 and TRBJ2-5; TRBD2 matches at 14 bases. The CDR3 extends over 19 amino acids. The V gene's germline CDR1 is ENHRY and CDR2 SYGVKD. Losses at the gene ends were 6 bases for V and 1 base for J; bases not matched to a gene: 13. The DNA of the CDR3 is TGTGCCATCAGCCGAGCCGGGACTAGCGGGAGTGGAGGCCAAGAGACCCAGTACTTC. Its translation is CAISRAGTSGSGGQETQYF.

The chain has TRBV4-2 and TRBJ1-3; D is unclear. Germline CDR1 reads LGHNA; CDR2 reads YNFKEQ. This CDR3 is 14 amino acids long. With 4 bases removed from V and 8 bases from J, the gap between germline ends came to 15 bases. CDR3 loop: CASSPGRAQDTIYF. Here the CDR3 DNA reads TGTGCCAGCAGCCCTGGACGGGCCCAGGACACCATATATTTT.

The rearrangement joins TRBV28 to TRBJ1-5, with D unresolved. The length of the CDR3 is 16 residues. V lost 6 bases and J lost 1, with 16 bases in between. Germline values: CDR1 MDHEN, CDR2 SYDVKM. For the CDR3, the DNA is TGTGCCAGCAGATTACATCGACTGGGAAGCAATCAGCCCCAGCATTTT. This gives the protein CASRLHRLGSNQPQHF.

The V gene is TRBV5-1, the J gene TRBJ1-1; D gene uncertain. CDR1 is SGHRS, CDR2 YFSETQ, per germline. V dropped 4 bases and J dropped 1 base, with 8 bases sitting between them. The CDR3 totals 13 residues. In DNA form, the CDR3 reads TGCGCCAGCAGCAACCCCGAGAACACTGAAGCTTTCTTT. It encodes CASSNPENTEAFF.

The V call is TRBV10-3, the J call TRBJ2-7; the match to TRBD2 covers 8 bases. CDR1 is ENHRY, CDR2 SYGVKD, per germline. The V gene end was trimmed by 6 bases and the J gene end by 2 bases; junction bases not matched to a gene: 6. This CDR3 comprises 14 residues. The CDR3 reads CAIREPGLAYEQYF. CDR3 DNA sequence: TGTGCCATCAGAGAACCGGGACTAGCCTACGAGCAGTACTTC.

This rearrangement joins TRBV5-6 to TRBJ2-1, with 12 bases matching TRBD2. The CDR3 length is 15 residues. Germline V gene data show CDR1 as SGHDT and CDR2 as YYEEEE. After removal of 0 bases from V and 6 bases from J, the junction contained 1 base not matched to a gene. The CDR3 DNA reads TGTGCCAGCAGCTTGGCTAGCGGGAGGGCCAATGAGCAGTTCTTC. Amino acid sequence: CASSLASGRANEQFF.

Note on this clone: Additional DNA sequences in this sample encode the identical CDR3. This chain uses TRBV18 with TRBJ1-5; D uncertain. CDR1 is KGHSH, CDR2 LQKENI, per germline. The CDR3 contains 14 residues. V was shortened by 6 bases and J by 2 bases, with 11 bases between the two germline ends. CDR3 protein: CASSRDGGNQPQHF. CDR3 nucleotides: TGTGCCAGCTCCCGAGATGGGGGCAATCAGCCCCAGCATTTT.

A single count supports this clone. The DNA of the CDR3 is TGCAGCGTTCTACCGGGGGGATACGAGCAGTACTTC. Translated, it gives CSVLPGGYEQYF. V usage is TRBV29-1 and J usage is TRBJ2-5, with 7 bases that match TRBD2. Matching the DNA end better, TRBJ2-7 makes the J call doubtful. There are 12 residues in the CDR3. Germline V gene sequence: CDR1 SQVTM, CDR2 ANQGSEA.

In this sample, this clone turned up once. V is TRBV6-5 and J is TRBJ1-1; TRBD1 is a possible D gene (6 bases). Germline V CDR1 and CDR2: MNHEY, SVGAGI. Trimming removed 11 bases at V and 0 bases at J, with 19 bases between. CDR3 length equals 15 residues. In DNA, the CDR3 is TGTGCCGGGATCCGCTGGGGGCACATGAACACTGAAGCTTTCTTT. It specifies CAGIRWGHMNTEAFF.

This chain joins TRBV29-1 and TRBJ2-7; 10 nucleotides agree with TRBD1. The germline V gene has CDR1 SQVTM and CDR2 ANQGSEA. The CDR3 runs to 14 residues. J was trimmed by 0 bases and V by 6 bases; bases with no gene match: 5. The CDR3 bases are TGCAGCGTGAAGGGACAGGGGCCCTCCTACGAGCAGTACTTC. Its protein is CSVKGQGPSYEQYF.

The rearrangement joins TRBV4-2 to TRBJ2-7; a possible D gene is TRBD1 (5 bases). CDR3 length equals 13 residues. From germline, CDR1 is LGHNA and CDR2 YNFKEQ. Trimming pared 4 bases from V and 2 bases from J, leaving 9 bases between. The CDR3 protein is CASSPPTAYEQYF. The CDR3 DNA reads TGTGCCAGCAGCCCCCCGACAGCCTACGAGCAGTACTTC.

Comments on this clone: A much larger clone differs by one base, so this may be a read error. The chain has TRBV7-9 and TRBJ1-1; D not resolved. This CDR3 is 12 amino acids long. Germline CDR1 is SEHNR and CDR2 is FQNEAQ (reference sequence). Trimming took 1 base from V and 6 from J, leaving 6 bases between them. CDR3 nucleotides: TGTGCCAGCAGCTTAGGTGGGGCTGAAGCTTTCTTT. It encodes CASSLGGAEAFF.